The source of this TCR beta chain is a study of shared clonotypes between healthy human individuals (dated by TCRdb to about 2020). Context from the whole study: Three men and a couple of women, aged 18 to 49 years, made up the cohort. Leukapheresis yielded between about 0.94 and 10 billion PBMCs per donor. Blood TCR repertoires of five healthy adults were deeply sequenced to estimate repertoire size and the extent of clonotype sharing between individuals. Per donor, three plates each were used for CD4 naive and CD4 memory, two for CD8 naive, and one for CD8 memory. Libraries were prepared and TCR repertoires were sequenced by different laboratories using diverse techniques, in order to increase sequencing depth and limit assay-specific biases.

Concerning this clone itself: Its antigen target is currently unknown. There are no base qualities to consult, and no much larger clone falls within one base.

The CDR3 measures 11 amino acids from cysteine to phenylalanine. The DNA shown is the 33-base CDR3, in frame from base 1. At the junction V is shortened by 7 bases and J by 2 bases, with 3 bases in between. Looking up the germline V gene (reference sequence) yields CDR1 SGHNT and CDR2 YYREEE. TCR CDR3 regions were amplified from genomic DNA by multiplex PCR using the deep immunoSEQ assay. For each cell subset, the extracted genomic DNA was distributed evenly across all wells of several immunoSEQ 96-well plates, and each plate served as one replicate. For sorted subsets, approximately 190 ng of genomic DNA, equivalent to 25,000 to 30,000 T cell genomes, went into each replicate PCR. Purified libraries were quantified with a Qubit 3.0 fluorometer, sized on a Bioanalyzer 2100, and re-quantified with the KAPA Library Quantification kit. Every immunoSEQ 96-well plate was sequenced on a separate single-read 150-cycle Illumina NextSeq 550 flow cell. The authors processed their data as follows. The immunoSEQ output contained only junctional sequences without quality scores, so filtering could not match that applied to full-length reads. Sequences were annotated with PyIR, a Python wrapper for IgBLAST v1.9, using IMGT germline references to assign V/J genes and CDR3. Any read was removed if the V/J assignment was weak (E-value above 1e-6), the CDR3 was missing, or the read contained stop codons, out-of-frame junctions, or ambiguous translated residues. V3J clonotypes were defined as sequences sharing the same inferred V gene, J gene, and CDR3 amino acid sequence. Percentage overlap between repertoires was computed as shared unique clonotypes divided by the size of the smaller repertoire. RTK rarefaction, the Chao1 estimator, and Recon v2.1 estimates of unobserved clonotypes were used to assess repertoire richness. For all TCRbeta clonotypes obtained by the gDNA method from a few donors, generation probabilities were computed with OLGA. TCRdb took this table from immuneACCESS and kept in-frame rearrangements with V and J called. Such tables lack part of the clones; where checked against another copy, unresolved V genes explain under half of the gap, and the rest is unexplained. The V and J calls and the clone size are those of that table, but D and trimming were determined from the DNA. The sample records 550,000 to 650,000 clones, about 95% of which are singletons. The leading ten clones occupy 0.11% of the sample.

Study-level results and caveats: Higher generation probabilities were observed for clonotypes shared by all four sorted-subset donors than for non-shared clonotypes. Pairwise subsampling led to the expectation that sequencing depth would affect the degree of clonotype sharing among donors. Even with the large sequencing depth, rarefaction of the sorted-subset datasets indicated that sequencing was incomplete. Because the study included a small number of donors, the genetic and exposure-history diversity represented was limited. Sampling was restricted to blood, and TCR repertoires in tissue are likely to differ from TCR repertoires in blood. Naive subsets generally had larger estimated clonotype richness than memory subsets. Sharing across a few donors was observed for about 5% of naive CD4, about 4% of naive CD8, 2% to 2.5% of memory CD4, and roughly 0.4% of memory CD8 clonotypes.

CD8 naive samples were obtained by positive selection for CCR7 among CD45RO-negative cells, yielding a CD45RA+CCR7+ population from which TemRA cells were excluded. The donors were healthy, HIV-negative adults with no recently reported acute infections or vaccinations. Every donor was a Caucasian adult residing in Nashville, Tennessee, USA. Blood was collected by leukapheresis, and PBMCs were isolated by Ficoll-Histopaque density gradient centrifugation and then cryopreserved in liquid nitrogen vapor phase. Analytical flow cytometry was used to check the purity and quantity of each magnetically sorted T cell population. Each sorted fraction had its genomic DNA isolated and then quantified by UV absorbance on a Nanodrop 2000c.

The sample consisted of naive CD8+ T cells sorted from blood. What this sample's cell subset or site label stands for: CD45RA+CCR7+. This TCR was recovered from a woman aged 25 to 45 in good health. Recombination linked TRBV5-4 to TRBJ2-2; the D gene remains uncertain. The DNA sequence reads TGTGCCAGCGCAAACACCGGGGAGCTGTTTTTT. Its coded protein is CASANTGELFF.